Listed here is a single T cell receptor beta chain. This entry comes from a study of T cell changes during pregnancy in multiple sclerosis. The table came from immunoSEQ multiplex PCR; TCRdb's copy has only in-frame clones and leaves some out. The repertoire includes approximately 92,000 clones, roughly 90% of them detected once, and approximately 1.5% sits in the top ten. The CDR3 totals 13 residues. The V end lost 7 bases, the J end lost 9 bases, and 17 bases lay between the germline ends. Germline loops: CDR1 SNHLY, CDR2 FYNNEI. The chain recombines TRBV2 with TRBJ2-3, with D tentatively TRBD2 (6 bases). This sequence was found in a female donor with multiple sclerosis, enrolled in a pregnancy study. The starting material was peripheral blood, obtained in the first trimester of pregnancy. The CDR3, as DNA: TGTGCCAGCACCTCTAGACTAGTACAAACGCAGTATTTT. Amino acids: CASTSRLVQTQYF. Complete variable domain (other parts from reference TRBV2 and TRBJ2-3): EPEVTQTPSHQVTQMGQEVILRCVPISNHLYFYWYRQILGQKVEFLVSFYNNEISEKSEIFDDQFSVERPDGSNFTLKIRSTKLEDSAMYFCASTSRLVQTQYFGPGTRLTVL.